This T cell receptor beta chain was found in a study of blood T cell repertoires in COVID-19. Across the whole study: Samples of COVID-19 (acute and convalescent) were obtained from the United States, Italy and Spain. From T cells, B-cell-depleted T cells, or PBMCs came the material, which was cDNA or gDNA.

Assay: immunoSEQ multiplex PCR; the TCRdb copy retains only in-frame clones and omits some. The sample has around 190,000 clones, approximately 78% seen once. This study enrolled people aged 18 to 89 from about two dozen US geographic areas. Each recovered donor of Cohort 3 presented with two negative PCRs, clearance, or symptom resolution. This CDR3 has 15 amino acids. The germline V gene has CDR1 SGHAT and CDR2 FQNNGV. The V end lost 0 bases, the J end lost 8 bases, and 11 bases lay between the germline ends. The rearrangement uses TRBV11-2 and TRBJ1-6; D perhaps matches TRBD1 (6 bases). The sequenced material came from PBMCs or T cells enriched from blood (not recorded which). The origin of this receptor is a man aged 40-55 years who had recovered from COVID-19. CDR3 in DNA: TGTGCCAGCAGCTTAGAAGGGGGGGAGTATTCACCCCTCCACTTT. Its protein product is CASSLEGGEYSPLHF.